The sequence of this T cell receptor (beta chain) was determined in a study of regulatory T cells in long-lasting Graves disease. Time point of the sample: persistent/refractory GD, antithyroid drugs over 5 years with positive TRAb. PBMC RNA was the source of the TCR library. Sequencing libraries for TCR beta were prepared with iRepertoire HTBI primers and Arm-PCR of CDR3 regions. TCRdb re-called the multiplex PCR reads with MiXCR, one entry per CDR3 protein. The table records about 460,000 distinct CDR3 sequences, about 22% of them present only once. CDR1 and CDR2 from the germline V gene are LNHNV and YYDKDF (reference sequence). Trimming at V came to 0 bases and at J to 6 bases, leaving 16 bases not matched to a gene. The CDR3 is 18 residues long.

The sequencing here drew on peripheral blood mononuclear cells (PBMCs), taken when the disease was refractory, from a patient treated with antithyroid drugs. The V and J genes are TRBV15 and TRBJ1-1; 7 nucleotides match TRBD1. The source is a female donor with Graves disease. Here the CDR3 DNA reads TGTGCCACCAGCAGAGATGAGGTTTGGAATCAGGGGGTCGCTGAAGCTTTCTTT. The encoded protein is CATSRDEVWNQGVAEAFF.